This TCR beta chain was recovered during a study of early T cells in non-severe SARS-CoV-2 infection. From the 5' RACE reads, TCRdb called clonotypes with MiXCR, one entry per CDR3 protein. Of around 70,000 distinct CDR3 sequences detected, 10% appear once; the ten largest clones hold around 16%. Germline V gives CDR1 DFQATT, CDR2 SNEGSKA (reference sequence). Losses at the gene ends were 5 bases for V and 0 bases for J; bases not matched to a gene: 5. The CDR3 has 15 residues. Sample: whole blood, taken at baseline. The chain carries TRBV20-1 and TRBJ1-5; 9 nucleotides line up with TRBD1. The receptor was isolated from an adult who was a healthcare worker with PCR-confirmed SARS-CoV-2 infection or an uninfected control (not recorded which). This chain's CDR3 is CSAVQGASSNQPQHF. As DNA, the CDR3 is TGCAGTGCTGTACAGGGGGCGAGTAGCAATCAGCCCCAGCATTTT.